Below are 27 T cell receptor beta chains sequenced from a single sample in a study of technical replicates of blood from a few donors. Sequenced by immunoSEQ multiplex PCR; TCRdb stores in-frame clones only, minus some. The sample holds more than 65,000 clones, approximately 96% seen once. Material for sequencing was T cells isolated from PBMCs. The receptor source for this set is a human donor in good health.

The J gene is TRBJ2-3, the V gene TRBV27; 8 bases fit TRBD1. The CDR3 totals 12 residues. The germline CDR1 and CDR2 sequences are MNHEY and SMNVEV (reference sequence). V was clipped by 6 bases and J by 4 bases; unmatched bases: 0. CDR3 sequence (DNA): TGTGCCAGCAGACAGGGGGCAGATACGCAGTATTTT. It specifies CASRQGADTQYF.

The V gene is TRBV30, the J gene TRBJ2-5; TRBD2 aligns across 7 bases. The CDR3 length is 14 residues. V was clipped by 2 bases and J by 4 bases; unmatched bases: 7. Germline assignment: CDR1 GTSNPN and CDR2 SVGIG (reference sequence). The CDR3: CAWSTGRIGETQYF. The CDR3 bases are TGTGCCTGGAGTACCGGGAGGATTGGAGAGACCCAGTACTTC.

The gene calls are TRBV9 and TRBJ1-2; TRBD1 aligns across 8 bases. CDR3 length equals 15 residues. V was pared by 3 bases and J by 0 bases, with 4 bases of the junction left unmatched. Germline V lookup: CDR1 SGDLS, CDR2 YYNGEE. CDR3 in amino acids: CASSGGGQANYGYTF. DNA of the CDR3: TGTGCCAGCAGCGGAGGGGGACAGGCTAACTATGGCTACACCTTC.

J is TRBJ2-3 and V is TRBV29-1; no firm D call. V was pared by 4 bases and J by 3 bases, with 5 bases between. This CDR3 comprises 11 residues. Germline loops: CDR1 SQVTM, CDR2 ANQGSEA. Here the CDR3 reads CSVALTDTQYF. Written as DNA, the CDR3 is TGCAGCGTTGCGCTAACAGATACGCAGTATTTT.

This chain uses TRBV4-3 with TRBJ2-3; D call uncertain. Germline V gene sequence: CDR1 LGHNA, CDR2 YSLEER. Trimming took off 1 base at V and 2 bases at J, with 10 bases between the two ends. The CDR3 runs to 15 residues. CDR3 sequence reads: CASSQGSPSTDTQYF. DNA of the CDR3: TGCGCCAGCAGCCAAGGTAGCCCCTCCACAGATACGCAGTATTTT.

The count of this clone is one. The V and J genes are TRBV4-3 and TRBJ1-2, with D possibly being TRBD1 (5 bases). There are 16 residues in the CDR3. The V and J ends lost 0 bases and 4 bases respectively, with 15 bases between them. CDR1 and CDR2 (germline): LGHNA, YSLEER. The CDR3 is CASSQDLRSGIYGYTF. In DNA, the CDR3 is TGCGCCAGCAGCCAAGATTTGAGATCAGGGATCTATGGCTACACCTTC.

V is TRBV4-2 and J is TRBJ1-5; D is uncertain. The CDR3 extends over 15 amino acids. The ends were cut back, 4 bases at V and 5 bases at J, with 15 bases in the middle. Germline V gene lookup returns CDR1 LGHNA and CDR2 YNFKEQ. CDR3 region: CASSRALAPDQPQHF. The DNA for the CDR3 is TGTGCCAGCAGCCGTGCCCTAGCTCCCGATCAGCCCCAGCATTTT.

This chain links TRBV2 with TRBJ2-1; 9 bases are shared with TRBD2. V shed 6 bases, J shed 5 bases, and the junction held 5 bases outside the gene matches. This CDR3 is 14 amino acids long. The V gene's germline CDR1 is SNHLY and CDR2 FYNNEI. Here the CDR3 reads CASRPGLAHNEQFF. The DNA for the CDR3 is TGTGCCAGCAGGCCGGGACTAGCCCACAATGAGCAGTTCTTC.

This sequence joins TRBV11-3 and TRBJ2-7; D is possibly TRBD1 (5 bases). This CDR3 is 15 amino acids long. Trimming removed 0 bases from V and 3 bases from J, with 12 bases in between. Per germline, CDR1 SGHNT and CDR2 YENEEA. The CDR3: CASSLDDQGGYEQYF. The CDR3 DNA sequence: TGTGCCAGCAGCTTAGATGATCAGGGTGGCTACGAGCAGTACTTC.

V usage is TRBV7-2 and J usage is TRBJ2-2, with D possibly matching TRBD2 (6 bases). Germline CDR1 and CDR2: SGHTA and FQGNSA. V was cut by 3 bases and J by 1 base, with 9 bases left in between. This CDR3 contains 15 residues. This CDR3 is CASSFLAMNTGELFF. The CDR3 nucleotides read TGTGCCAGCAGCTTCCTAGCGATGAACACCGGGGAGCTGTTTTTT.

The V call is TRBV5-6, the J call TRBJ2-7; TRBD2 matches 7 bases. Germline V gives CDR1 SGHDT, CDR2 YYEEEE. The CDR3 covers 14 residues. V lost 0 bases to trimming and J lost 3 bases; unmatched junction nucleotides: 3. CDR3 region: CASSLGLAIYEQYF. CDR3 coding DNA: TGTGCCAGCAGCTTGGGACTAGCTATCTACGAGCAGTACTTC.

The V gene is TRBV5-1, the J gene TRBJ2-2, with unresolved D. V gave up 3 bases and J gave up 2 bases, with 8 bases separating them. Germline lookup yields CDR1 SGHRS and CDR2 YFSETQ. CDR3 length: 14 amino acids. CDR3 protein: CASSSTANTGELFF. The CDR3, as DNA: TGCGCCAGCAGCTCCACAGCTAACACCGGGGAGCTGTTTTTT.

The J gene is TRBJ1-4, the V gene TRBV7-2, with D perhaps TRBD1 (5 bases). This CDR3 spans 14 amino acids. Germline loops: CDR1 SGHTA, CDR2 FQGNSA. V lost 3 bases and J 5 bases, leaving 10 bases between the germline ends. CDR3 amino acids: CASSFRQSNEKLFF. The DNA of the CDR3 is TGTGCCAGCAGCTTCCGACAGTCCAATGAAAAACTGTTTTTT.

The CDR3 loop is CATFTQGGYGYTF. The CDR3 coding sequence is TGTGCCACCTTTACACAGGGCGGCTATGGCTACACCTTC. The chain carries TRBV2 and TRBJ1-2; a possible D gene is TRBD1 (6 bases). Between the trimmed V and J ends, which lost 10 bases and 4 bases, there was a span of 16 bases. There are 13 residues in the CDR3. CDR1 SNHLY and CDR2 FYNNEI come from the germline V gene.

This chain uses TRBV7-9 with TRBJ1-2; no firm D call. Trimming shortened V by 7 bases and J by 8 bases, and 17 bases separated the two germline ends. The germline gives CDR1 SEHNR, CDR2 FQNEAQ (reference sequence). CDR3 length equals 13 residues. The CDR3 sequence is CASTGRRAEGYTF. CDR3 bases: TGTGCCAGCACCGGGAGGCGGGCGGAGGGCTACACCTTC.

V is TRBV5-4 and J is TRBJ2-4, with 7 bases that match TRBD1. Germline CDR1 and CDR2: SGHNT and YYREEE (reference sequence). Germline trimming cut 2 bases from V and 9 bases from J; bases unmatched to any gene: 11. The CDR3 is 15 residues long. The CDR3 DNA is TGTGCCAGCAGCTTCCCTCCCGGACAGGATGGCATTCAGTACTTC. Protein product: CASSFPPGQDGIQYF.

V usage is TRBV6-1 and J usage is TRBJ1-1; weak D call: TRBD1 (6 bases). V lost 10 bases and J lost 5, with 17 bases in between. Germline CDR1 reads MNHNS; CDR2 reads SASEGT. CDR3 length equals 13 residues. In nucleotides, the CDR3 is TGTGCCACACTTGGACAGAGAAGGACTGAAGCTTTCTTT. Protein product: CATLGQRRTEAFF.

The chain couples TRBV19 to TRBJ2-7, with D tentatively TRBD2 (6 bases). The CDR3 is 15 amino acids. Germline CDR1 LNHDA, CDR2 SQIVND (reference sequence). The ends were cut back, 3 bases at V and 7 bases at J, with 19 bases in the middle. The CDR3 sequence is CASSIWAGYSGEQYF. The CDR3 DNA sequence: TGTGCCAGTAGTATTTGGGCGGGATACTCGGGGGAGCAGTACTTC.

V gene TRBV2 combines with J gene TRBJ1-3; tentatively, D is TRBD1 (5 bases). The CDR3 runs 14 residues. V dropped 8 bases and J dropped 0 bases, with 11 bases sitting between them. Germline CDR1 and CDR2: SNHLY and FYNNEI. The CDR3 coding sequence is TGTGCCAGCGGACACCCAGACTCTGGAAACACCATATATTTT. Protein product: CASGHPDSGNTIYF.

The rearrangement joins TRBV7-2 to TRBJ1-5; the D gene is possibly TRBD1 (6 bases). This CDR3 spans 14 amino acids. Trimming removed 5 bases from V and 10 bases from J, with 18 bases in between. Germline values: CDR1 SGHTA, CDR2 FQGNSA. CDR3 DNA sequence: TGTGCCAGCAGCCTCGACAGGTTCGGGTTACCCCAGCATTTT. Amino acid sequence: CASSLDRFGLPQHF.

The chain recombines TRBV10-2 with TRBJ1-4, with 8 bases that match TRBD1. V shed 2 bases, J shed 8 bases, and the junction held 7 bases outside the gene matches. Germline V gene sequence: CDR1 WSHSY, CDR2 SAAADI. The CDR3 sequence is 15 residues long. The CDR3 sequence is CASSERLTGEEKLFF. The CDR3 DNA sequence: TGCGCCAGCAGTGAGAGATTGACAGGGGAGGAAAAACTGTTTTTT.

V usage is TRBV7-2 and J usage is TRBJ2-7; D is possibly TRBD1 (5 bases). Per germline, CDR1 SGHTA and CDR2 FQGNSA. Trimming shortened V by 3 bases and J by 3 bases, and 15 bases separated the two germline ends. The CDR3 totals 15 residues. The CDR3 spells CASSFGPEGDYEQYF. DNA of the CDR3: TGTGCCAGCAGCTTTGGCCCTGAAGGGGACTACGAGCAGTACTTC.

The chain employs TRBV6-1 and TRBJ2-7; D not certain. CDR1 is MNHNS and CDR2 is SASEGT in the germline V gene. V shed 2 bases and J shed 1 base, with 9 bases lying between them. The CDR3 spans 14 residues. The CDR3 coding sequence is TGTGCCAGCAGTGAATTTCACTCGTCCTACGAGCAGTACTTC. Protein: CASSEFHSSYEQYF.

CDR3 in amino acids: CASSFSGVGNTIYF. CDR3 sequence (DNA): TGTGCCAGCAGCTTCTCGGGGGTCGGAAACACCATATATTTT. The gene calls are TRBV7-2 and TRBJ1-3; tentative D call: TRBD1 (5 bases). Trimming took off 3 bases at V and 4 bases at J, with 10 bases between the two ends. The CDR3 runs 14 residues. The V gene's germline CDR1 is SGHTA and CDR2 FQGNSA.

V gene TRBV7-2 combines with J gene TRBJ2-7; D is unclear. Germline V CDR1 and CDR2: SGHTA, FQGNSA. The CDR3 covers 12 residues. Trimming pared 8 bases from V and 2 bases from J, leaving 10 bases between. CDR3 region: CASSDAAYEQYF. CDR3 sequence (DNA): TGTGCCAGCTCTGACGCGGCCTACGAGCAGTACTTC.

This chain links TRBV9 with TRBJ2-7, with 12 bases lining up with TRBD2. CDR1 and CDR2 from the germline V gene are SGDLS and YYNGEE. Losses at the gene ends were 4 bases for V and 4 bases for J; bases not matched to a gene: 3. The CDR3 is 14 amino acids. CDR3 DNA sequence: TGTGCCAGCAGCATTGGACTAGCGGGGTACGAGCAGTACTTC. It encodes CASSIGLAGYEQYF.

The CDR3 region is CASSQDRQSNQPQHF. In DNA form, the CDR3 reads TGCGCCAGCAGCCAAGATAGACAGAGCAATCAGCCCCAGCATTTT. This chain links TRBV4-3 with TRBJ1-5; D might be TRBD1 (5 bases). Germline loops: CDR1 LGHNA, CDR2 YSLEER. The CDR3 extends over 15 amino acids. Trimming removed 0 bases at V and 1 base at J, with 7 bases between.